The 18 T cell receptor beta chains given below trace back to one sample, sequenced in a study of blood T cell repertoires in COVID-19. The protocol was immunoSEQ multiplex PCR, while the TCRdb copy is restricted to in-frame clones and leaves out a portion. This sample has over 35,000 clones, with roughly nine tenths found just once. Sequenced input: peripheral blood. Receptor source: a man between 65 and 79 years old with active COVID-19.

CDR3: CATSRVGGSDYEQYF. The CDR3 nucleotides read TGTGCCACCAGCAGAGTTGGGGGCTCGGACTACGAGCAGTACTTC. The chain uses TRBV15 and TRBJ2-7; possible D gene TRBD1, 6 bases. Trimming cost V 1 base and J 3 bases, with 13 bases left between them. Germline CDR1 and CDR2: LNHNV and YYDKDF (reference sequence). This CDR3 contains 15 residues.

The J gene is TRBJ2-3, the V gene TRBV29-1; 8 bases fit TRBD2. V gave up 7 bases and J gave up 2 bases; unmatched junction bases: 11. Germline V gives CDR1 SQVTM, CDR2 ANQGSEA. The CDR3 spans 15 residues. The CDR3 sequence is CSAWSAGDNTDTQYF. The CDR3 bases are TGCAGCGCCTGGTCAGCGGGGGACAACACAGATACGCAGTATTTT.

The chain combines TRBV3-1 (or the pseudogene TRBV3-2) with TRBJ2-3; the match to TRBD2 covers 9 bases. Germline assignment: CDR1 LGHDT and CDR2 YNNKEL (reference sequence). V trimming: 4 bases; J trimming: 2 bases; junction bases outside the gene matches: 7. CDR3 size: 16 residues. The CDR3 loop reads CASSPNAGGPTDTQYF. CDR3 DNA: TGTGCCAGCAGCCCGAACGCGGGGGGGCCCACAGATACGCAGTATTTT.

The chain joins TRBV7-2 to TRBJ2-5; 12 bases are a match to TRBD2. The CDR3 covers 16 residues. Germline trimming cut 4 bases from V and 1 base from J; bases unmatched to any gene: 4. CDR1 and CDR2 (germline): SGHTA, FQGNSA. The CDR3 DNA reads as TGTGCCAGCAGCTCATCGACTAGCGGGGGCCAAGAGACCCAGTACTTC. This encodes CASSSSTSGGQETQYF.

This chain joins TRBV7-9 and TRBJ1-1; a weak D match, TRBD1 (6 bases). V was shortened by 5 bases and J by 6 bases, with 16 bases between the two germline ends. This CDR3 contains 14 residues. The germline V gene has CDR1 SEHNR and CDR2 FQNEAQ (reference sequence). The CDR3 nucleotides are TGTGCCAGCAGCCCAGGGGCCTTGGGGGCTGAAGCTTTCTTT. This translates into CASSPGALGAEAFF.

The rearrangement links TRBV18 to TRBJ1-3; 10 bases map to TRBD1. The CDR3 contains 16 residues. Germline V gene lookup returns CDR1 KGHSH and CDR2 LQKENI. V lost 5 bases and J lost 0; bases outside the gene matches: 4. CDR3 nucleotide sequence: TGTGCCAGCTCAGGGGACAGGGGTCACTCTGGAAACACCATATATTTT. Its translation: CASSGDRGHSGNTIYF.

The J gene is TRBJ2-2, the V gene TRBV6-1, with D maybe TRBD2 (6 bases). This CDR3 is built from 16 residues. Germline-derived CDR1 and CDR2 are MNHNS and SASEGT. V dropped 0 bases and J dropped 6 bases, with 14 bases sitting between them. The CDR3 protein is CASSEAGVAAAGELFF. Here the CDR3 DNA reads TGTGCCAGCAGTGAAGCAGGAGTAGCGGCGGCCGGGGAGCTGTTTTTT.

The V and J genes are TRBV6-6 and TRBJ1-2; unclear D gene. The germline V gene encodes CDR1 MNHNY and CDR2 SVGAGI (reference sequence). V lost 2 bases and J lost 2, with 12 bases in between. CDR3 length equals 15 residues. The CDR3 DNA reads TGTGCCAGCAGTTACGAGGGCAGGACCAACTATGGCTACACCTTC. It specifies CASSYEGRTNYGYTF.

The rearrangement uses TRBV4-3 and TRBJ2-1, with a possible D match to TRBD2 (6 bases). In germline, CDR1 is LGHNA, CDR2 YSLEER. Trimming pared 1 base from V and 7 bases from J, leaving 17 bases between. This CDR3 has 16 residues. The CDR3 spells CASSQGRRGNRNEQFF. Written as DNA, the CDR3 is TGCGCCAGCAGCCAAGGCCGGCGGGGCAATCGGAATGAGCAGTTCTTC.

V usage is TRBV28 and J usage is TRBJ2-1; a possible D gene is TRBD2 (7 bases). Between the trimmed V and J ends, which lost 5 bases and 4 bases, there was a span of 18 bases. This CDR3 contains 16 residues. Looked up from germline, CDR1 is MDHEN and CDR2 is SYDVKM. DNA of the CDR3: TGTGCCAGCAGTATCTGGGCGGGGGCGCGGTACAATGAGCAGTTCTTC. It codes for CASSIWAGARYNEQFF.

The chain carries TRBV7-6 and TRBJ2-2, with 12 bases identical to TRBD2. The germline V gene encodes CDR1 SGHVS and CDR2 FNYEAQ. J was trimmed by 1 base and V by 5 bases; bases with no gene match: 11. The CDR3 extends over 19 amino acids. The CDR3 reads CASSRPATSGRRNTGELFF. The CDR3 region has the DNA TGTGCCAGCAGCAGACCCGCGACTAGCGGGAGAAGGAACACCGGGGAGCTGTTTTTT.

This chain links TRBV7-8 with TRBJ1-5; TRBD1 is a possible D gene (6 bases). The length of the CDR3 is 15 residues. Germline V gene lookup returns CDR1 SGHVS and CDR2 FQNEAQ. V was pared by 4 bases and J by 2 bases, with 12 bases between. The CDR3 sequence is CASSSEAGGNQPQHF. For the CDR3, the DNA is TGTGCCAGCAGCTCCGAGGCAGGGGGCAATCAGCCCCAGCATTTT. The complete variable domain, with remaining parts taken from reference TRBV7-8 and TRBJ1-5, reads GAGVSQSPRYKVAKRGQDVALRCDPISGHVSLFWYQQALGQGPEFLTYFQNEAQLDKSGLPSDRFFAERPEGSVSTLKIQRTQQEDSAVYLCASSSEAGGNQPQHFGDGTRLSIL.

This clone was seen a few times. The chain has TRBV3-1 (or the pseudogene TRBV3-2) and TRBJ2-3; 11 bases match TRBD2. V shed 6 bases, J shed 0 bases, and the junction held 2 bases outside the gene matches. This CDR3 is built from 15 residues. CDR1 is LGHDT, CDR2 YNNKEL, per germline (reference sequence). For the CDR3, the DNA is TGTGCCAGCAGTGTAGCGGGGGGGAGCACAGATACGCAGTATTTT. It translates to CASSVAGGSTDTQYF.

Remarks on this clone: Other DNA sequences in the same sample also yield this CDR3. The chain uses TRBV18 and TRBJ2-3; 7 nucleotides line up with TRBD1. Germline assignment: CDR1 KGHSH and CDR2 LQKENI. CDR3 size: 16 residues. V lost 0 bases, J lost 1 base, and 4 bases stayed unmatched. The CDR3 nucleotides are TGTGCCAGCTCACCACCAGGGGGCGGCCGCACAGATACGCAGTATTTT. Its protein product is CASSPPGGGRTDTQYF.

The chain uses TRBV7-9 and TRBJ2-1, with 10 bases that match TRBD1. The CDR3 loop spans 15 amino acids. V lost 3 bases to trimming and J lost 5 bases; unmatched junction nucleotides: 4. Germline CDR1 reads SEHNR; CDR2 reads FQNEAQ (reference sequence). DNA of the CDR3: TGTGCCAGCAGCTTGAGACAGGGGGCTAACAATGAGCAGTTCTTC. It is translated as CASSLRQGANNEQFF. The full variable domain, completed using reference TRBV7-9 and TRBJ2-1, is DTGVSQNPRHKITKRGQNVTFRCDPISEHNRLYWYRQTLGQGPEFLTYFQNEAQLEKSRLLSDRFSAERPKGSFSTLEIQRTEQGDSAMYLCASSLRQGANNEQFFGPGTRLTVL.

This sequence joins TRBV5-4 and TRBJ2-1, with TRBD2 matching 7 bases. The CDR3 contains 18 residues. The germline V gene encodes CDR1 SGHNT and CDR2 YYREEE (reference sequence). Unmatched junction bases numbered 10, after V lost 0 bases and J lost 1 base. CDR3 bases: TGTGCCAGCAGCTTGGGTATTGCGGGAGTATGGTCCTACAATGAGCAGTTCTTC. Translation gives CASSLGIAGVWSYNEQFF.

This chain connects TRBV6-5 to TRBJ2-7; 11 bases are shared with TRBD2. V lost 7 bases to trimming and J lost 2 bases; unmatched junction nucleotides: 7. The CDR3 has 15 amino acids. Per germline, CDR1 MNHEY and CDR2 SVGAGI. In nucleotides, the CDR3 is TGTGCCAGCAAAAAGGGACTAGCGGCAACCTACGAGCAGTACTTC. Translation: CASKKGLAATYEQYF.

This clone has just one count. This CDR3 is CASSSFRLAGYEQYF. Written as DNA, the CDR3 is TGTGCCAGCAGTTCCTTCCGACTAGCGGGTTACGAGCAGTACTTC. The chain recombines TRBV27 with TRBJ2-7, with 10 bases that match TRBD2. Germline V gives CDR1 MNHEY, CDR2 SMNVEV (reference sequence). Trimming cost V 4 bases and J 4 bases; bases outside gene matches: 7. CDR3 length equals 15 residues.